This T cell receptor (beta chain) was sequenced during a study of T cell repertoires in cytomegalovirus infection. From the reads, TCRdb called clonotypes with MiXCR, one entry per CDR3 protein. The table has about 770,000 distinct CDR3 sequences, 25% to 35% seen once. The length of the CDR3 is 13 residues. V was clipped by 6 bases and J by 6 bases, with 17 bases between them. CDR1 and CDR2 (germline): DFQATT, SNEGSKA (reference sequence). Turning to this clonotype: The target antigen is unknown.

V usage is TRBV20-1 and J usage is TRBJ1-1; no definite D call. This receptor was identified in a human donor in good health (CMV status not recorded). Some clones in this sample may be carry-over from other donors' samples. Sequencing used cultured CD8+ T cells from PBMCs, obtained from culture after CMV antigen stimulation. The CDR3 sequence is CSARKGMAPEAFF. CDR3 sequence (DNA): TGCAGTGCCCGAAAGGGAATGGCCCCTGAAGCTTTCTTT.